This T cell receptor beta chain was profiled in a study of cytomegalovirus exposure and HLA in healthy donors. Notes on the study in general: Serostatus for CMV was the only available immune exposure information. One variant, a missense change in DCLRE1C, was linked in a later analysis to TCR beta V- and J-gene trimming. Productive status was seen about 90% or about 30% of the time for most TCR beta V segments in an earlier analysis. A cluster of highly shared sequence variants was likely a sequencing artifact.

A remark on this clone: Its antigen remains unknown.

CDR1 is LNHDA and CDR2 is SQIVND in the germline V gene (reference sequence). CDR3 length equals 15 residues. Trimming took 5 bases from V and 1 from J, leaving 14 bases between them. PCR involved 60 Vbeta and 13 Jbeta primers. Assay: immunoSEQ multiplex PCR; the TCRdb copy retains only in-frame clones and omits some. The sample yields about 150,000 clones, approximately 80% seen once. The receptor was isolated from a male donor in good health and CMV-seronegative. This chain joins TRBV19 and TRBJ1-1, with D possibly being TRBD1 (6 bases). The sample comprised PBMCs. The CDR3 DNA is TGTGCCAGTAGTCCCCGGGACAACCAGAACACTGAAGCTTTCTTT. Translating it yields CASSPRDNQNTEAFF.